What follows is one T cell receptor beta chain and its context. The data originate from a study of blood T cell repertoires in COVID-19. Sequencing used immunoSEQ multiplex PCR; TCRdb keeps in-frame clones, though not all of them. The top ten hold about 2.7% of the sample, which has under 450,000 clones, roughly 87% seen once. The clonotype originates from a woman under 40 who had recovered from COVID-19. Sequencing used PBMCs or T cells enriched from blood (not recorded which).

The CDR3 DNA is TGTGCCAGTAGTATTCAGGGGTTAGGAACCTACGAGCAGTACTTC. This sequence encodes CASSIQGLGTYEQYF. The J gene is TRBJ2-7, the V gene TRBV19, with D tentatively TRBD1 (6 bases). Trimming cost V 3 bases and J 2 bases, with 14 bases left between them. CDR1 is LNHDA, CDR2 SQIVND, per germline (reference sequence). The CDR3 has 15 amino acids. Filled out from reference TRBV19 and TRBJ2-7, the complete variable domain reads DGGITQSPKYLFRKEGQNVTLSCEQNLNHDAMYWYRQDPGQGLRLIYYSQIVNDFQKGDIAEGYSVSREKKESFPLTVTSAQKNPTAFYLCASSIQGLGTYEQYFGPGTRLTVT.